The 16 T cell receptor beta chains in this list originate from one sample, sequenced in a study of blood T cell repertoires in COVID-19. Repertoires were generated with immunoSEQ multiplex PCR, while TCRdb's copy carries only in-frame clones and drops some. The sample carries over 200,000 clones, 84% recorded once. The material sequenced was peripheral blood. The origin of the receptors is a woman older than 75 with active or convalescent COVID-19.

The count of this clone is one. The chain employs TRBV28 and TRBJ2-7, with 8 nucleotides matching TRBD1. The V gene end was trimmed by 3 bases and the J gene end by 3 bases; junction bases not matched to a gene: 4. The CDR3 is 14 amino acids. From germline, CDR1 is MDHEN and CDR2 SYDVKM. The CDR3 sequence: CASSFVQGVYEQYF. The CDR3 DNA is TGTGCCAGCAGTTTTGTACAGGGGGTCTACGAGCAGTACTTC.

This clone has a single count. This sequence joins TRBV11-3 and TRBJ2-3, with TRBD2 matching 10 bases. The junction had 7 bases not matched to a gene; V was cut back by 1 base and J by 0 bases. The CDR3 is 18 residues long. The germline V gene has CDR1 SGHNT and CDR2 YENEEA. The CDR3 DNA sequence: TGTGCCAGCAGCTTAGGAATTAGCGGGGGGCCTAGCACAGATACGCAGTATTTT. It yields the protein CASSLGISGGPSTDTQYF.

This chain links TRBV7-8 with TRBJ2-7, with a possible D match to TRBD1 (7 bases). The length of the CDR3 is 17 residues. V lost 7 bases and J lost 2, with 24 bases in between. Germline CDR1 SGHVS, CDR2 FQNEAQ. The DNA of the CDR3 is TGTGCCAGCACCCCAGGGGTTGGAGGGGGCCTTACCTACGAGCAGTACTTC. It translates to CASTPGVGGGLTYEQYF.

The V and J genes are TRBV19 and TRBJ1-4; maybe TRBD1 (6 bases). The V and J ends lost 5 bases and 6 bases respectively, with 10 bases between them. The CDR3 has 13 amino acids. Germline V gives CDR1 LNHDA, CDR2 SQIVND (reference sequence). Here the CDR3 DNA reads TGTGCCAGTAGTGCACAGGGATATGAAAAACTGTTTTTT. It specifies CASSAQGYEKLFF.

The chain carries TRBV7-9 and TRBJ2-7; D may be TRBD2 (6 bases). The V end lost 2 bases, the J end lost 7 bases, and 12 bases lay between the germline ends. Germline V CDR1 and CDR2: SEHNR, FQNEAQ (reference sequence). There are 13 residues in the CDR3. CDR3 loop: CASSLLGSGEQYF. The CDR3 DNA reads as TGTGCCAGCAGCTTACTGGGCAGCGGGGAGCAGTACTTC.

The chain employs TRBV5-1 and TRBJ2-7; TRBD1 aligns across 10 bases. Unmatched junction bases numbered 11, after V lost 6 bases and J lost 5 bases. CDR1 SGHRS and CDR2 YFSETQ come from the germline V gene. The CDR3 runs to 15 residues. The CDR3 bases are TGCGCCAGCACCGATCCTGGGACAGGGGTGAACGAGCAGTACTTC. It is translated as CASTDPGTGVNEQYF.

The rearrangement joins TRBV30 to TRBJ1-5, with 10 bases fitting TRBD1. The ends lost 2 bases at V and 6 bases at J; junction bases unmatched: 7. Germline lookup yields CDR1 GTSNPN and CDR2 SVGIG (reference sequence). The CDR3 runs to 15 residues. The CDR3: CAWSPGTGVIQPQHF. In DNA, the CDR3 is TGTGCCTGGAGTCCCGGGACAGGGGTAATTCAGCCCCAGCATTTT.

The chain has TRBV20-1 and TRBJ1-2; TRBD1 is a possible D gene (6 bases). There are 13 residues in the CDR3. Germline V lookup: CDR1 DFQATT, CDR2 SNEGSKA (reference sequence). Trimming stripped 3 bases from V and 0 bases from J, with 8 bases between. CDR3: CSASPGANYGYTF. The CDR3 coding sequence is TGCAGTGCTAGTCCAGGGGCTAACTATGGCTACACCTTC.

This chain joins TRBV4-2 and TRBJ1-6; maybe TRBD1 (6 bases). The germline CDR1 and CDR2 sequences are LGHNA and YNFKEQ. The CDR3 is 18 amino acids. Trimming cost V 2 bases and J 7 bases, with 21 bases left between them. The CDR3 DNA follows: TGTGCCAGCAGCCAAAGGGGGGGACTGGACGGCTGGAATTCACCCCTCCACTTT. Translating it yields CASSQRGGLDGWNSPLHF.

V and J are TRBV5-1 and TRBJ2-7, with 10 nucleotides matching TRBD2. Germline V lookup: CDR1 SGHRS, CDR2 YFSETQ. The ends lost 0 bases at V and 0 bases at J; junction bases unmatched: 9. This CDR3 is 18 amino acids long. The CDR3 region has the DNA TGCGCCAGCAGCTTGGAAACTAGCGGGATGGCGAGCTCCTACGAGCAGTACTTC. Translated, it gives CASSLETSGMASSYEQYF.

This chain links TRBV7-2 with TRBJ1-5; D might be TRBD1 (6 bases). This CDR3 region has 14 residues. The V gene lost 1 base and the J gene lost 6 bases, with 10 bases spanning the gap. Germline CDR1 SGHTA, CDR2 FQGNSA. The CDR3 DNA reads as TGTGCCAGCAGCTTAGACAGGGTTAGTCAGCCCCAGCATTTT. Translated: CASSLDRVSQPQHF.

This rearrangement joins TRBV5-1 to TRBJ2-2, with D perhaps matching TRBD1 (5 bases). V was clipped by 0 bases and J by 2 bases, with 8 bases between them. CDR3 length: 15 residues. Germline loops: CDR1 SGHRS, CDR2 YFSETQ. This CDR3 reads CASSLARANTGELFF. CDR3 DNA: TGCGCCAGCAGCTTGGCCAGGGCCAACACCGGGGAGCTGTTTTTT. Filled out from reference TRBV5-1 and TRBJ2-2, the complete variable domain reads KAGVTQTPRYLIKTRGQQVTLSCSPISGHRSVSWYQQTPGQGLQFLFEYFSETQRNKGNFPGRFSGRQFSNSRSEMNVSTLELGDSALYLCASSLARANTGELFFGEGSRLTVL.

The gene calls are TRBV29-1 and TRBJ2-3; D not certain. V was clipped by 0 bases and J by 8 bases, with 9 bases between them. The CDR3 length is 12 residues. In germline, CDR1 is SQVTM, CDR2 ANQGSEA. The CDR3 loop reads CSVEDSPLTQYF. The CDR3 bases are TGCAGCGTTGAAGATAGCCCTCTTACGCAGTATTTT.

The CDR3 region has the DNA TGTGCCACCAGTGATAGGGACAGGGCGAACACCGGGGAGCTGTTTTTT. Translated: CATSDRDRANTGELFF. The chain couples TRBV24-1 to TRBJ2-2; TRBD1 matches at 9 bases. Trimming cost V 3 bases and J 0 bases; bases outside gene matches: 1. This CDR3 is built from 16 residues. Per germline, CDR1 KGHDR and CDR2 SFDVKD.

As for this clone: A read error may produce the germline difference seen at one junction end. V gene TRBV2 combines with J gene TRBJ2-3; perhaps TRBD2 as D (5 bases). The CDR3 sequence is 16 residues long. Germline V CDR1 and CDR2: SNHLY, FYNNEI. The CDR3 is CASNEYRGGGTDTQYF. The DNA of the CDR3 is TGTGCCAGCAATGAATATCGGGGTGGGGGCACAGATACGCAGTATTTT.

The chain combines TRBV28 with TRBJ2-1, with 8 bases fitting TRBD2. J gave up 9 bases and V 6 bases, and 10 bases lay outside the gene matches. CDR1 is MDHEN and CDR2 is SYDVKM in the germline V gene. The CDR3 length is 14 residues. CDR3 nucleotide sequence: TGTGCCAGCAGCTCGGGAGGGCCGTTGGGTGAGCAGTTCTTC. Translating gives CASSSGGPLGEQFF.